The T cell receptor beta chain under discussion was sequenced for a study of cytomegalovirus exposure and HLA in healthy donors. Study-level background: A subsequent analysis reported that the 120 or so validation repertoires were produced on the same platform that had also been used for the roughly 670 first-cohort repertoires. Points from the study as a whole: Cytomegalovirus association was assigned to under 200 TCR beta chains. Published work reported that the classifier diagnosed cytomegalovirus status with high specificity and sensitivity.

The study drew the donors from its roughly 120-subject validation cohort, separate from the roughly 700-subject first cohort. Profiling relied on immunoSEQ multiplex PCR, and the TCRdb table lists in-frame clones only, not all of them. The sample consists of 65,000 to 90,000 clones, approximately 95% of them appearing once. V lost 2 bases, J lost 4 bases, and 14 bases lay in between. The CDR3 extends over 15 amino acids. Germline V gene data show CDR1 as MDHEN and CDR2 as SYDVKM. Comment on this clone: The antigen is undetermined.

The clonotype was recovered from a young man in good health and CMV-seronegative. The V and J genes are TRBV28 and TRBJ1-1; a possible D gene is TRBD1 (5 bases). Sequencing was carried out using PBMCs. Here the CDR3 reads CASSLNSGGITEAFF. The CDR3 DNA sequence: TGTGCCAGCAGTTTAAATTCGGGGGGGATCACTGAAGCTTTCTTT.